The clone carrying this T cell receptor (beta chain) has a count of ten or more. Its antigen is not identified. The CDR3 regions of TCR beta were amplified from RNA transcripts. The HTBI primer set served for first-round RT-PCR of the TCR CDR3. A single record per CDR3 protein comes from TCRdb applying MiXCR to the multiplex PCR reads. Here the sample spans under 350,000 distinct CDR3 sequences, roughly 13% being singletons. This record comes from a study of T cells in Graves' hyperthyroidism and ophthalmopathy. Looking at the study overall: Peripheral blood samples were taken at initial diagnosis, prior to any treatment.

Newly diagnosed hyperthyroidism patients aged 18 to 65 years had disease lasting under 2 months. Looked up from germline, CDR1 is SEHNR and CDR2 is FQNEAQ (reference sequence). V lost 3 bases to trimming and J lost 6 bases, with 14 bases between them. The CDR3 extends over 14 amino acids. Whole-study findings and limits: Among thyroid clonotypes expanded above 0.001, most also appeared in blood. Separating ophthalmopathy from stable hyperthyroidism was achieved by a 13 V-J model.

V and J are TRBV7-9 and TRBJ1-1, with D tentatively TRBD1 (6 bases). The TCR originated in a woman younger than 45 with Graves' hyperthyroidism that later progressed to Graves' ophthalmopathy. Sequencing was performed on blood. The CDR3 spells CASSFDGGMAEAFF. CDR3 in DNA: TGTGCCAGCAGCTTCGACGGGGGCATGGCTGAAGCTTTCTTT.